The rows below give T cell receptor beta chains drawn from one sample of a study of blood T cell repertoires in COVID-19. Profiling relied on immunoSEQ multiplex PCR, and the TCRdb table lists in-frame clones only, not all of them. The table lists around 160,000 clones, 78% of them singletons. Material: peripheral blood. These receptors originate from an elderly woman with acute or convalescent COVID-19. CDR3s include the opening cysteine and the closing phenylalanine or tryptophan. The order of the fields is clone size, V gene, J gene, D gene, CDR3 DNA, CDR3 protein. The D gene is left open where the match is weak. A clone size is listed for some rows: how often the clone was seen (once, few, many), or a class if it is expanded.

size: .; V: TRBV3-1/TRBV3-2; J: TRBJ2-7; D: .; DNA: TGTGCCAGCAGCCAAGATCGTAGTACCGAGCAGTACTTC; CDR3: CASSQDRSTEQYF
size: .; V: TRBV28; J: TRBJ2-4; D: .; DNA: TGTGCCAGCAGCCAACCCCCGACTAGTAATAAGTACTTC; CDR3: CASSQPPTSNKYF
size: once; V: TRBV6-2/TRBV6-3; J: TRBJ2-1; D: .; DNA: TGTGCCAGCAGTTACCGTTCAGGGGCGCTCTTC; CDR3: CASSYRSGALF
size: .; V: TRBV11-2; J: TRBJ2-1; D: .; DNA: TGTGCCAGCAGCTTACTACTACGATACAATGAGCAGTTCTTC; CDR3: CASSLLLRYNEQFF
size: .; V: TRBV6-6; J: TRBJ1-6; D: TRBD1; DNA: TGTGCCAGCAGCCTGGGACAGGGGAAATCACCCCTCCACTTT; CDR3: CASSLGQGKSPLHF
size: .; V: TRBV18; J: TRBJ1-5; D: TRBD1; DNA: TGTGCCAGCTCCCTGGGGACAGGGGGAAATCAGCCCCAGCATTTT; CDR3: CASSLGTGGNQPQHF
size: .; V: TRBV6-5; J: TRBJ2-7; D: TRBD1; DNA: TGTGCCAGCAGTTCTTACGCCGGGCAGGGGGCTAGCGAGCAGTACTTC; CDR3: CASSSYAGQGASEQYF
size: few; V: TRBV15; J: TRBJ1-1; D: .; DNA: TGTGCCACCAGCACAGAAACGTCGAGAGCTTTCTTT; CDR3: CATSTETSRAFF
size: .; V: TRBV5-1; J: TRBJ2-1; D: TRBD2; DNA: TGCGCCAGCAGCTTGGAGGCTAGCGGGCCGTGGAATGAGCAGTTCTTC; CDR3: CASSLEASGPWNEQFF
size: .; V: TRBV14; J: TRBJ1-2; D: .; DNA: TGTGCCAGCAGCCAAGTCTCTGGCGGCTACACCTTC; CDR3: CASSQVSGGYTF
size: .; V: TRBV7-9; J: TRBJ2-1; D: .; DNA: TGTGCCAGCATAGGTTCTAGCTCCTACAATGAGCAGTTCTTC; CDR3: CASIGSSSYNEQFF
size: .; V: TRBV21-1; J: TRBJ1-2; D: .; DNA: TGTGCCAGCAGCAAAGAGCGGGCGATTGGGAGCTATGGCTACACCTTC; CDR3: CASSKERAIGSYGYTF
size: few; V: TRBV5-4; J: TRBJ1-2; D: TRBD1; DNA: TGTGCCAGCAACTACAGGGGTGGCTACACCTTC; CDR3: CASNYRGGYTF
size: .; V: TRBV19; J: TRBJ1-2; D: TRBD1; DNA: TGTGCCAGTAGTCCGCGGACAGGACCTTCTAACTATGGCTACACCTTC; CDR3: CASSPRTGPSNYGYTF
size: few; V: TRBV6-5; J: TRBJ1-4; D: .; DNA: TGTGCCAGCAGGGGACTGTCGACTAATGAAAAACTGTTTTTT; CDR3: CASRGLSTNEKLFF
size: .; V: TRBV19; J: TRBJ2-1; D: .; DNA: TGTGCCAGTAGTAGAGGATGGTACAATGAGCAGTTCTTC; CDR3: CASSRGWYNEQFF
size: .; V: TRBV11-2; J: TRBJ1-1; D: .; DNA: TGTGCCAGCAGCTTCCAAACGGGGGTCACTGAAGCTTTCTTT; CDR3: CASSFQTGVTEAFF
size: .; V: TRBV7-9; J: TRBJ1-4; D: .; DNA: TGTGCCAGCAGCTTAGTAGGCGGTCTAGGTGAAAAACTGTTTTTT; CDR3: CASSLVGGLGEKLFF
size: once; V: TRBV3-1/TRBV3-2; J: TRBJ2-2; D: TRBD1; DNA: TGTGCCAGCAGCCAGTTCCCGGGACAGGGCCGACAGAGGCTGTTTTTT; CDR3: CASSQFPGQGRQRLFF
size: many; V: TRBV6-5; J: TRBJ1-4; D: .; DNA: TGTGCCAGCAGTTACTTCGGACAGCCTAATGAAAAACTGTTTTTT; CDR3: CASSYFGQPNEKLFF
size: .; V: TRBV6-6; J: TRBJ1-4; D: .; DNA: TGTGCCAGCACCGAGGGGGTGGTAGAAAAACTGTTTTTT; CDR3: CASTEGVVEKLFF
size: .; V: TRBV15; J: TRBJ2-7; D: .; DNA: TGTGCCACCAGCGGTTACAGGGTGCTGGGCGAGCAGTACTTC; CDR3: CATSGYRVLGEQYF
size: .; V: TRBV28; J: TRBJ2-7; D: .; DNA: TGTGCCAGCAGTTTAGCAGGCTGGGAGCAGTACTTC; CDR3: CASSLAGWEQYF
size: .; V: TRBV7-9; J: TRBJ2-7; D: TRBD1; DNA: TGTGCCAGCAGTTTGACAGGGTCCCAATCCTACGAGCAGTACTTC; CDR3: CASSLTGSQSYEQYF
size: .; V: TRBV25-1; J: TRBJ2-7; D: TRBD1; DNA: TGTGCCAGCAGGGACAACAGGGGGAGTGACGAGCAGTACTTC; CDR3: CASRDNRGSDEQYF
size: .; V: TRBV14; J: TRBJ1-2; D: .; DNA: TGTGCCAGCAGCCTTCTCGGCTATGGCTACACCTTC; CDR3: CASSLLGYGYTF
size: .; V: TRBV2; J: TRBJ1-5; D: TRBD1; DNA: TGTGCCAGCAGTGTACAGGGGGCGATGGGGCAGCCCCAGCATTTT; CDR3: CASSVQGAMGQPQHF
size: .; V: TRBV5-6; J: TRBJ2-5; D: .; DNA: TGTGCCAGCAGAAGAGGGCGGCAAGAGACCCAGTACTTC; CDR3: CASRRGRQETQYF
size: .; V: TRBV21-1; J: TRBJ2-5; D: .; DNA: TGTGCCATTAAGACTAGCGGGGGCTCCCAAGAGACCCAGTACTTC; CDR3: CAIKTSGGSQETQYF
size: .; V: TRBV28; J: TRBJ1-4; D: TRBD1; DNA: TGTGCCAGCAGTTTCCGGACAGGGAATGAAAAACTGTTTTTT; CDR3: CASSFRTGNEKLFF
size: .; V: TRBV30; J: TRBJ2-7; D: .; DNA: TGTGCCTGGAGGGCTGACAGGCCACCTTGGGAGCAGTACTTC; CDR3: CAWRADRPPWEQYF
size: .; V: TRBV28; J: TRBJ1-6; D: .; DNA: TGTGCCAGCAGTTTGGGGGGAGGGGTTGGGTCACCCCTCCACTTT; CDR3: CASSLGGGVGSPLHF
size: once; V: TRBV11-2; J: TRBJ1-3; D: .; DNA: TGTGCCAGCAGCCCGTCCCAGGGAAACACCATATATTTT; CDR3: CASSPSQGNTIYF
size: .; V: TRBV4-1; J: TRBJ1-3; D: TRBD1; DNA: TGCGCCAGCAGCCAAGTGGGGGGACAGGGATTCTCTGGAAACACCATATATTTT; CDR3: CASSQVGGQGFSGNTIYF
size: few; V: TRBV28; J: TRBJ2-1; D: .; DNA: TGTGCCAGCAGGCCACAGAGTACCCCGTTGCGGTTCTTC; CDR3: CASRPQSTPLRFF
size: .; V: TRBV2; J: TRBJ1-6; D: TRBD1; DNA: TGTGCCAGCAGCTACAGGGGCCCCTATAATTCACCCCTCCACTTT; CDR3: CASSYRGPYNSPLHF
size: once; V: TRBV28; J: TRBJ1-5; D: TRBD1; DNA: TGTGCCAGCATCCCACAGGGGAATCAGCCCCAGCATTTT; CDR3: CASIPQGNQPQHF
size: few; V: TRBV6-5; J: TRBJ1-1; D: .; DNA: TGTGCCAGCAGTTCGGTGGCAGGCAACACTGAAGCTTTCTTT; CDR3: CASSSVAGNTEAFF
size: .; V: TRBV21-1; J: TRBJ2-4; D: .; DNA: TGTGCCAGCATCGGTCGACAGCCATGGGCCAAAAACATTCAGTACTTC; CDR3: CASIGRQPWAKNIQYF
size: .; V: TRBV28; J: TRBJ2-3; D: TRBD2; DNA: TGTGCCAGCAGTGGGGCGACTAGCGGGAGAGATACGCAGTATTTT; CDR3: CASSGATSGRDTQYF
size: .; V: TRBV7-2; J: TRBJ2-5; D: TRBD2; DNA: TGTGCCAGCAGCTTAGGGCGACTAGCGGGAGGGCCAGGAGAGACCCAGTACTTC; CDR3: CASSLGRLAGGPGETQYF
size: .; V: TRBV5-5; J: TRBJ1-1; D: TRBD1; DNA: TGTGCCAGCAGCCCCCCAGGGACAGTGAACACTGAAGCTTTCTTT; CDR3: CASSPPGTVNTEAFF
size: .; V: TRBV6-5; J: TRBJ1-1; D: .; DNA: TGTGCCAGCACGACCACAGGGAGGGGCACTGAAGCTTTCTTT; CDR3: CASTTTGRGTEAFF
size: .; V: TRBV6-5; J: TRBJ1-2; D: .; DNA: TGTGCCAGCAGTTTAGGGGCGACACAGGATTATGGCTACACCTTC; CDR3: CASSLGATQDYGYTF
size: .; V: TRBV29-1; J: TRBJ2-5; D: TRBD2; DNA: TGCAGCGTTGACCGGGGAGGGGAAGGGACCCAGTACTTC; CDR3: CSVDRGGEGTQYF
size: .; V: TRBV2; J: TRBJ2-3; D: .; DNA: TGTGCCAGCAGGCAGGGGGATACGCAGTATTTT; CDR3: CASRQGDTQYF
size: once; V: TRBV15; J: TRBJ2-1; D: .; DNA: TGTGCCACCAGCACCCTGGGGGGAGATAACAATGAGCAGTTCTTC; CDR3: CATSTLGGDNNEQFF
size: .; V: TRBV5-1; J: TRBJ1-2; D: .; DNA: TGCGCCAGCAGCTCTGGGACAACTAACTATGGCTACACCTTC; CDR3: CASSSGTTNYGYTF
size: .; V: TRBV19; J: TRBJ2-7; D: .; DNA: TGTGCCAGTAATCGAGGCGGCGGAACCTACGAGCAGTACTTC; CDR3: CASNRGGGTYEQYF
size: .; V: TRBV5-4; J: TRBJ2-1; D: TRBD2; DNA: TGTGCCAGCAGTTCTATTAGCGGGTCCGAGCGTGAGCAGTTCTTC; CDR3: CASSSISGSEREQFF
size: .; V: TRBV30; J: TRBJ1-1; D: .; DNA: TGTGCCTGGAGTCCGACGCGACAGTCTGAAGCTTTCTTT; CDR3: CAWSPTRQSEAFF
size: .; V: TRBV7-2; J: TRBJ1-1; D: .; DNA: TGTGCCAGCAGCTCTCGTCAGGGGACTGAAGCTTTCTTT; CDR3: CASSSRQGTEAFF
size: .; V: TRBV2; J: TRBJ2-1; D: TRBD1; DNA: TGTGCCAGCAGTAGAGAGCAAACAGGGGGCCATGAGCAGTTCTTC; CDR3: CASSREQTGGHEQFF
size: .; V: TRBV29-1; J: TRBJ2-1; D: TRBD2; DNA: TGCAGCGTTGAAGGGCTAGCGGGATCCCCGAAGGCGATACAGAATGAGCAGTTCTTC; CDR3: CSVEGLAGSPKAIQNEQFF
size: .; V: TRBV5-1; J: TRBJ2-5; D: TRBD2; DNA: TGCGCCAGCAGCTTGGGCGGGACTAGCCAAGAGACCCAGTACTTC; CDR3: CASSLGGTSQETQYF